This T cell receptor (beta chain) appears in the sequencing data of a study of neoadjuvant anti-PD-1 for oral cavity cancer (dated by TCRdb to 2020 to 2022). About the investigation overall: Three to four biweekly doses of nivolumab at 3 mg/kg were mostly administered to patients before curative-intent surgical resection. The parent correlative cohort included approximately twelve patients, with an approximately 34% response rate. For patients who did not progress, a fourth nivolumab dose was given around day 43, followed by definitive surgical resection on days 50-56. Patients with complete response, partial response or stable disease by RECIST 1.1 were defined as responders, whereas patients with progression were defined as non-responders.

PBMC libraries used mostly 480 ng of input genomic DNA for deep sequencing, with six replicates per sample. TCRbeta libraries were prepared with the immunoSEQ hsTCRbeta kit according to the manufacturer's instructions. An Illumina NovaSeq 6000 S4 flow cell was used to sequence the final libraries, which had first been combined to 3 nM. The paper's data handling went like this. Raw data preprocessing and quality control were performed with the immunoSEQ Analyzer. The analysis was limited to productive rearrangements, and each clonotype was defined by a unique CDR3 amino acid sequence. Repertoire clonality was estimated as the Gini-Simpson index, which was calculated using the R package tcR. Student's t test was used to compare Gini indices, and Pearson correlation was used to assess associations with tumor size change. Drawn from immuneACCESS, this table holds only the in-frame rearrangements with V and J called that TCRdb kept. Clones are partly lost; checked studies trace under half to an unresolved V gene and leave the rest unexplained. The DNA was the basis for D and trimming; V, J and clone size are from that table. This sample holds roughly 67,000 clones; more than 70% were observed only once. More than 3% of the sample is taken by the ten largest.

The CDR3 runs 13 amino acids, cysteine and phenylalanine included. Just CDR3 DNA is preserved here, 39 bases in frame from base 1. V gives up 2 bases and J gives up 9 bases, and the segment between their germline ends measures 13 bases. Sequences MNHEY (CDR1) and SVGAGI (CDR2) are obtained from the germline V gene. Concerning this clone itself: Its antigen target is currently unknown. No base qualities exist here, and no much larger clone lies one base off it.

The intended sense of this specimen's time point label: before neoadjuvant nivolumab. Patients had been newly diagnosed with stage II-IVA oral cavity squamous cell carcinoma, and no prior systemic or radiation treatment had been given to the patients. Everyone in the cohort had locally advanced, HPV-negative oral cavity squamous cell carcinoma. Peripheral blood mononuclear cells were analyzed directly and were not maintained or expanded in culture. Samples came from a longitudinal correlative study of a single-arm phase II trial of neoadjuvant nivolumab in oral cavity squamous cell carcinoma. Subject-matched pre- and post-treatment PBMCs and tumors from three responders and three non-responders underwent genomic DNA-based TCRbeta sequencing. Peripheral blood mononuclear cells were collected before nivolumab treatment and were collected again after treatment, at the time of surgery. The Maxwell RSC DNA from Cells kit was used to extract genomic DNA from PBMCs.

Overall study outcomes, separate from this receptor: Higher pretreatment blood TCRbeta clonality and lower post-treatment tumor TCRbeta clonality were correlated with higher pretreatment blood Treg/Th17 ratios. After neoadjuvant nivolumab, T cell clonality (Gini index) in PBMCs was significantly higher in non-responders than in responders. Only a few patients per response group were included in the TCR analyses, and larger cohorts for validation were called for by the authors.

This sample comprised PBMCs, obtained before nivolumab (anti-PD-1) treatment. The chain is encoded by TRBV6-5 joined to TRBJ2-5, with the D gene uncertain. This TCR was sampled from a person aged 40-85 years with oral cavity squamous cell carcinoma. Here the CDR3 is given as CASSYGPRQAQYF. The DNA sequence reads TGTGCCAGCAGTTACGGCCCAAGGCAGGCCCAGTACTTC.